The 7 T cell receptor beta chains reported below all come from one sample, sequenced in a study of technical replicates of blood from a handful of donors. The data were produced by immunoSEQ multiplex PCR, yet TCRdb's version contains in-frame clones alone and is incomplete. In the table there are 72,000 or so clones, about 94% of which are singletons. Sequences were obtained from T cells isolated from PBMCs. These TCRs come from a human donor in good health.

The gene calls are TRBV27 and TRBJ1-4, with D maybe TRBD1 (5 bases). Trimming stripped 1 base from V and 7 bases from J, with 10 bases between. CDR1 and CDR2 from the germline V gene are MNHEY and SMNVEV (reference sequence). The CDR3 runs to 14 residues. CDR3 sequence (DNA): TGTGCCAGCAGTTTATTTCAGGGTAGTGAAAAACTGTTTTTT. Its protein is CASSLFQGSEKLFF. Complete variable domain (other parts from reference TRBV27 and TRBJ1-4): EAQVTQNPRYLITVTGKKLTVTCSQNMNHEYMSWYRQDPGLGLRQIYYSMNVEVTDKGDVPEGYKVSRKEKRNFPLILESPSPNQTSLYFCASSLFQGSEKLFFGSGTQLSVL.

The count of this clone is one. The V and J genes are TRBV7-2 and TRBJ1-2, with D unresolved. CDR3 size: 13 residues. The germline gives CDR1 SGHTA, CDR2 FQGNSA. V lost 1 base and J 8 bases, leaving 11 bases between the germline ends. The CDR3 is CASSLESGRGYTF. Here the CDR3 DNA reads TGTGCCAGCAGCTTAGAGTCAGGTCGAGGCTACACCTTC.

The chain combines TRBV29-1 with TRBJ2-7, with 8 bases matching TRBD1. This CDR3 is built from 17 residues. V trimming: 0 bases; J trimming: 9 bases; junction bases outside the gene matches: 19. Germline loops: CDR1 SQVTM, CDR2 ANQGSEA. CDR3 in DNA: TGCAGCGTTGAAGATCCGGGACAGGTGGCGTCCGCAATTGGGCAGTACTTC. It is translated as CSVEDPGQVASAIGQYF.

This rearrangement joins TRBV30 to TRBJ1-2; D is unclear. Germline values: CDR1 GTSNPN, CDR2 SVGIG (reference sequence). The V gene lost 0 bases and the J gene lost 7 bases, with 12 bases spanning the gap. This CDR3 has 13 residues. The CDR3 DNA reads as TGTGCCTGGAGTGTACCTCCCGGAGGTGGCTACACCTTC. Translating it yields CAWSVPPGGGYTF.

This sequence joins TRBV9 and TRBJ2-7, with TRBD2 identical over 14 bases. With 0 bases clipped from V and 6 bases from J, the junction kept 2 bases outside the gene matches. CDR1 is SGDLS, CDR2 YYNGEE, per germline. The CDR3 loop spans 15 amino acids. The CDR3 sequence is CASSVETSGRAEQYF. CDR3 in DNA: TGTGCCAGCAGCGTAGAGACTAGCGGGAGGGCCGAGCAGTACTTC.

The chain combines TRBV5-6 with TRBJ2-7; D gene uncertain. The CDR3 is 13 amino acids. V shed 2 bases and J shed 3 bases, with 9 bases lying between them. The germline gives CDR1 SGHDT, CDR2 YYEEEE. The CDR3 DNA reads TGTGCCAGCAGCTTATCAGAAGACTACGAGCAGTACTTC. It translates to CASSLSEDYEQYF.

The rearrangement uses TRBV7-9 and TRBJ2-1; the D is unclear. V lost 2 bases and J 6 bases, leaving 14 bases between the germline ends. The CDR3 is made up of 15 amino acids. CDR1 is SEHNR and CDR2 is FQNEAQ in the germline V gene (reference sequence). CDR3 DNA: TGTGCCAGCAGCTTACTAGTGTTTGGCCCCAATGAGCAGTTCTTC. Translated: CASSLLVFGPNEQFF. The full variable domain, with the rest looked up from reference TRBV7-9 and TRBJ2-1, is DTGVSQNPRHKITKRGQNVTFRCDPISEHNRLYWYRQTLGQGPEFLTYFQNEAQLEKSRLLSDRFSAERPKGSFSTLEIQRTEQGDSAMYLCASSLLVFGPNEQFFGPGTRLTVL.